These T cell receptor beta chains were read from a single sample in a study of control samples from healthy donors and cancer patients. Produced via immunoSEQ multiplex PCR; TCRdb's table is partial and in-frame only. This sample has around 33,000 clones; roughly 86% occur once, and the top ten carry 1.5% to 2%. Sequenced input: PBMCs. Receptors were obtained from a woman aged 40 to 50 with lung cancer. CDR3s include the opening cysteine and the closing phenylalanine or tryptophan. Each record gives: D gene, clone size, V gene, J gene, CDR3 length, CDR3 DNA, CDR3 protein. The D gene is left open where the match is weak. Rows give clone size only sometimes, using once, few, many, or a class for an expanded clone.

d_gene: TRBD2
abundance: few
v_gene: TRBV4-3
j_gene: TRBJ2-7
len: 15
CDR3nt: TGCGCCAGCAGCCAAGATCTAGCGGGGGGGTACGAGCAGTACTTC
CDR3aa: CASSQDLAGGYEQYF

d_gene: .
abundance: .
v_gene: TRBV6-5
j_gene: TRBJ2-7
len: 15
CDR3nt: TGTGCCAGCAGTCTATCATCCGTTTTGACCTACGAGCAGTACTTC
CDR3aa: CASSLSSVLTYEQYF

d_gene: TRBD1
abundance: .
v_gene: TRBV7-8
j_gene: TRBJ1-6
len: 16
CDR3nt: TGTGCCAGCAGCACCCGGACAGGGGGACACAATTCACCCCTCCACTTT
CDR3aa: CASSTRTGGHNSPLHF

d_gene: TRBD1
abundance: .
v_gene: TRBV6-5
j_gene: TRBJ1-4
len: 12
CDR3nt: TGTGCCAGCAGGACAGGGACCGAAAAACTGTTTTTT
CDR3aa: CASRTGTEKLFF

d_gene: .
abundance: .
v_gene: TRBV11-2
j_gene: TRBJ2-5
len: 13
CDR3nt: TGTGCCAGCAGCATGGGTCAGGGGGAGACCCAGTACTTC
CDR3aa: CASSMGQGETQYF

d_gene: .
abundance: .
v_gene: TRBV11-3
j_gene: TRBJ2-2
len: 15
CDR3nt: TGTGCCAGCAGCCTAACTAGTTCGGTCACCGGGGAGCTGTTTTTT
CDR3aa: CASSLTSSVTGELFF

d_gene: TRBD1
abundance: medium-sized
v_gene: TRBV25-1
j_gene: TRBJ2-7
len: 15
CDR3nt: TGTGCCAGCAGCCTTCGGGACAGGGGACGGGGGGAGCAGTACTTC
CDR3aa: CASSLRDRGRGEQYF

d_gene: .
abundance: once
v_gene: TRBV7-8
j_gene: TRBJ2-2
len: 15
CDR3nt: TGTGCCAGCAGTTGGGACAACTTGAACACCGGGGAGCTGTTTTTT
CDR3aa: CASSWDNLNTGELFF

d_gene: .
abundance: .
v_gene: TRBV6-2/TRBV6-3
j_gene: TRBJ2-3
len: 16
CDR3nt: TGTGCCAGCAGTTACTCGGTGGGGAGAAGCACAGATACGCAGTATTTT
CDR3aa: CASSYSVGRSTDTQYF

d_gene: TRBD2
abundance: .
v_gene: TRBV15
j_gene: TRBJ2-1
len: 12
CDR3nt: TGTGCCACAGGGACTACCTACAATGAGCAGTTCTTC
CDR3aa: CATGTTYNEQFF

d_gene: .
abundance: .
v_gene: TRBV11-3
j_gene: TRBJ1-1
len: 14
CDR3nt: TGTGCCAGCAGCTTTTATAGTTCCGACACTGAAGCTTTCTTT
CDR3aa: CASSFYSSDTEAFF

d_gene: .
abundance: once
v_gene: TRBV11-1
j_gene: TRBJ2-7
len: 15
CDR3nt: TGTGCCAGCAGCTTAGATAGGGAAATAACCTACGAGCAGTACTTC
CDR3aa: CASSLDREITYEQYF

d_gene: .
abundance: once
v_gene: TRBV11-2
j_gene: TRBJ1-1
len: 15
CDR3nt: TGTGCCAGCAGCTTAGGCTCGACTAAATTGACTGAAGCTTTCTTT
CDR3aa: CASSLGSTKLTEAFF

d_gene: .
abundance: .
v_gene: TRBV7-2
j_gene: TRBJ2-7
len: 12
CDR3nt: TGTGCCAGCAGCGCCGGGACCGCCGAGCAGTACTTC
CDR3aa: CASSAGTAEQYF

d_gene: .
abundance: .
v_gene: TRBV21-1
j_gene: TRBJ1-6
len: 16
CDR3nt: TGTGCCAGCAGCAAACGAGGGAGCTCCTATAATTCACCCCTCCACTTT
CDR3aa: CASSKRGSSYNSPLHF

d_gene: .
abundance: .
v_gene: TRBV28
j_gene: TRBJ2-7
len: 12
CDR3nt: TGTGCCAGCAGTTCCTCATCCTACGAGCAGTACTTC
CDR3aa: CASSSSSYEQYF

d_gene: .
abundance: .
v_gene: TRBV12-3/TRBV12-4
j_gene: TRBJ2-1
len: 12
CDR3nt: TGTGCCAGCAGTTTGGCGGGAAATGAGCAGTTCTTC
CDR3aa: CASSLAGNEQFF

d_gene: .
abundance: .
v_gene: TRBV2
j_gene: TRBJ2-1
len: 13
CDR3nt: TGTGCCAGCAGTGAATTCGGCAACAATGAGCAGTTCTTC
CDR3aa: CASSEFGNNEQFF

d_gene: TRBD1
abundance: .
v_gene: TRBV6-5
j_gene: TRBJ2-1
len: 14
CDR3nt: TGTGCCAGCAGCAGGGACAGGACTTTTAATGAGCAGTTCTTC
CDR3aa: CASSRDRTFNEQFF